This T cell receptor beta chain came from a study of T cell responses to AZD1222 COVID-19 vaccine. Notes on the study in general: When two AZD1222 doses had been given, Spike-specific TCR breadth and depth rose. Across the whole spike, CD4 TCRs peaked at regions 160-218 and 743-854.

Clones were read by immunoSEQ multiplex PCR, and TCRdb kept only the in-frame ones, dropping some. The sample lists around 160,000 clones, 80% to 90% occurring once. A note on this clone: The antigen remains undetermined.

The input for sequencing was peripheral blood, taken on day 0 of AZD1222 vaccination. The receptor was derived from an adult in good health.

CDR3 DNA: TGTGCCACCAGCAGAGTATCCGTCCGCTCTGGAAACACCATATATTTT. Protein sequence: CATSRVSVRSGNTIYF. The chain joins TRBV15 to TRBJ1-3; D is undetermined. V was clipped by 1 base and J by 0 bases, with 10 bases between them. This CDR3 spans 16 amino acids. The V gene's germline CDR1 is LNHNV and CDR2 YYDKDF (reference sequence).